This T cell receptor (beta chain) was profiled in a study of T cells in tumors after PD-1 blockade. Study-wide background: Prior checkpoint blockade, systemic immunosuppressant use, or anti-cancer therapy within 4 weeks excluded patients. During anti-PD-1 treatment, some patients continued daily vismodegib 150 mg.

From germline, CDR1 is LNHDA and CDR2 SQIVND (reference sequence). V shed 5 bases, J shed 1 base, and the junction held 5 bases outside the gene matches. The CDR3 loop spans 14 amino acids. Tumor or blood genomic DNA was sequenced, with inputs of about 550 ng to 6,004 ng. Clones were sequenced by immunoSEQ multiplex PCR, and TCRdb holds only the in-frame ones, with some missing. The table includes tens of thousands of clones, around four fifths detected once. The clonotype was recovered from a human donor with advanced basal cell or squamous cell carcinoma (not recorded which). The rearrangement joins TRBV19 to TRBJ2-7; 7 bases line up with TRBD1. Specimen: PBMCs, collected before anti-PD-1 therapy. As DNA, the CDR3 is TGTGCCAGTAGTTCTGGGACAGCTTCCTACGAGCAGTACTTC. Translation: CASSSGTASYEQYF.